These 23 T cell receptor beta chains were all obtained from the same sample, sequenced in a study of blood T cell repertoires in COVID-19. The data were produced by immunoSEQ multiplex PCR, yet TCRdb's version contains in-frame clones alone and is incomplete. The sample shows some 130,000 clones, under 95% of them seen only once. Input material: peripheral blood. Receptors were obtained from a man aged 50-60 years with active COVID-19.

The chain has TRBV5-1 and TRBJ2-5; D gene ambiguous. The CDR3 has 15 amino acids. Germline loops: CDR1 SGHRS, CDR2 YFSETQ. V lost 0 bases, J lost 1 base, and 10 bases lay in between. CDR3 in amino acids: CASSLGPRSQETQYF. In DNA, the CDR3 is TGCGCCAGCAGCTTGGGTCCTAGGTCCCAAGAGACCCAGTACTTC. Based on the CDR3 plus reference TRBV5-1 and TRBJ2-5, the full variable domain is KAGVTQTPRYLIKTRGQQVTLSCSPISGHRSVSWYQQTPGQGLQFLFEYFSETQRNKGNFPGRFSGRQFSNSRSEMNVSTLELGDSALYLCASSLGPRSQETQYFGPGTRLLVL.

The chain is built from TRBV5-4 and TRBJ1-4; 8 bases align to TRBD1. The germline V gene encodes CDR1 SGHNT and CDR2 YYREEE (reference sequence). The trim removed 3 bases at V and 0 bases at J, leaving 4 bases unmatched. CDR3 size: 16 residues. In DNA, the CDR3 is TGTGCCAGCAGCTCGGACAGGGCTGCAACTAATGAAAAACTGTTTTTT. It translates to CASSSDRAATNEKLFF.

This sequence joins TRBV24-1 and TRBJ2-2; 8 bases map to TRBD1. In germline, CDR1 is KGHDR, CDR2 SFDVKD. This CDR3 comprises 14 residues. Trimming took 9 bases from V and 1 from J; bases not matched to a gene: 3. This CDR3 reads CATRQGMNTGELFF. The CDR3 DNA follows: TGTGCCACCCGACAGGGGATGAACACCGGGGAGCTGTTTTTT.

This chain connects TRBV6-5 to TRBJ1-4, with TRBD1 matching 12 bases. After removal of 8 bases from V and 7 bases from J, the junction contained 8 bases not matched to a gene. The CDR3 is 15 residues long. Per the germline V gene, CDR1 is MNHEY and CDR2 is SVGAGI. This CDR3 reads CASDPGQGAGEKLFF. For the CDR3, the DNA is TGTGCCAGCGATCCGGGACAGGGGGCCGGTGAAAAACTGTTTTTT.

Written as DNA, the CDR3 is TGTGCCAGCAGCGTTTTAAGCGGAGCCAAAAACATTCAGTACTTC. It is translated as CASSVLSGAKNIQYF. The rearrangement uses TRBV9 and TRBJ2-4; a possible D gene is TRBD2 (5 bases). The V and J ends lost 2 bases and 0 bases respectively, with 9 bases between them. This CDR3 is 15 amino acids long. Germline V gives CDR1 SGDLS, CDR2 YYNGEE.

This clone occurred a few times. J is TRBJ1-5 and V is TRBV5-1; TRBD1 aligns across 11 bases. J lost 5 bases, V lost 3 bases, and 4 bases had no gene match. CDR3 size: 15 residues. Germline loops: CDR1 SGHRS, CDR2 YFSETQ. The DNA for the CDR3 is TGCGCCAGCAGCTGGACAGGGGGCAAGGATCAGCCCCAGCATTTT. Its translation is CASSWTGGKDQPQHF.

This clone was seen a single time. The chain employs TRBV5-4 and TRBJ2-7; D may be TRBD1 (5 bases). The germline gives CDR1 SGHNT, CDR2 YYREEE (reference sequence). The ends were cut back, 4 bases at V and 3 bases at J, with 14 bases in the middle. The CDR3 spans 14 residues. The CDR3: CASSPGSQIYEQYF. CDR3 DNA: TGTGCCAGCAGCCCAGGGTCTCAAATCTACGAGCAGTACTTC. Based on the CDR3 plus reference TRBV5-4 and TRBJ2-7, the full variable domain is ETGVTQSPTHLIKTRGQQVTLRCSSQSGHNTVSWYQQALGQGPQFIFQYYREEENGRGNFPPRFSGLQFPNYSSELNVNALELDDSALYLCASSPGSQIYEQYFGPGTRLTVT.

The V call is TRBV5-1, the J call TRBJ1-3; 10 nucleotides line up with TRBD1. Germline V lookup: CDR1 SGHRS, CDR2 YFSETQ. V lost 5 bases and J lost 1; bases outside the gene matches: 3. This CDR3 is built from 15 residues. The CDR3 bases are TGCGCCAGCAGATGGGGACAGGGGTCTGGAAACACCATATATTTT. Translating it yields CASRWGQGSGNTIYF.

The genes are TRBV4-1 and TRBJ1-2; possible D gene TRBD1, 6 bases. This CDR3 has 14 amino acids. The germline V gene encodes CDR1 MGHRA and CDR2 YSYEKL. V dropped 4 bases and J dropped 4 bases, with 13 bases sitting between them. The CDR3, as DNA: TGCGCCAGCAGCCCCTCAGGGGCCCCCTATGGCTACACCTTC. It specifies CASSPSGAPYGYTF.

The chain couples TRBV5-1 to TRBJ2-5; possibly TRBD2 for D (5 bases). V was shortened by 0 bases and J by 4 bases, with 13 bases between the two germline ends. Germline values: CDR1 SGHRS, CDR2 YFSETQ. The CDR3 length is 15 residues. CDR3 DNA sequence: TGCGCCAGCAGCTTGGGGCCAGGTGAGGGAGAGACCCAGTACTTC. It codes for CASSLGPGEGETQYF.

The table lists this clone with a count of one. CDR3 coding DNA: TGTGCCAGCAGCCAAGACCAACTAGCGGGGGGCAACAATGAGCAGTTCTTC. Amino acids: CASSQDQLAGGNNEQFF. V and J are TRBV3-1 (or the pseudogene TRBV3-2) and TRBJ2-1; TRBD2 matches 12 bases. The CDR3 contains 17 residues. With V trimmed by 0 bases and J by 5 bases, 5 bases remained unmatched. Looked up from germline, CDR1 is LGHDT and CDR2 is YNNKEL (reference sequence).

The chain has TRBV25-1 and TRBJ1-4, with D possibly matching TRBD1 (5 bases). This CDR3 is 15 amino acids long. Germline loops: CDR1 MGHDK, CDR2 SYGVNS. V lost 3 bases and J lost 7, with 15 bases in between. Here the CDR3 reads CASSDGGALGEKLFF. CDR3 nucleotide sequence: TGTGCCAGCAGTGACGGAGGGGCGCTGGGTGAAAAACTGTTTTTT.

The genes are TRBV5-1 and TRBJ2-3, with D maybe TRBD1 (5 bases). The CDR3 totals 14 residues. Per the germline V gene, CDR1 is SGHRS and CDR2 is YFSETQ. Trimming pared 0 bases from V and 7 bases from J, leaving 12 bases between. CDR3 residues: CASSLENAGNTQYF. The CDR3, as DNA: TGCGCCAGCAGCTTGGAAAACGCAGGGAATACGCAGTATTTT.

V usage is TRBV9 and J usage is TRBJ2-3; 10 bases agree with TRBD1. Germline assignment: CDR1 SGDLS and CDR2 YYNGEE. The ends lost 3 bases at V and 3 bases at J; junction bases unmatched: 7. The CDR3 length is 16 residues. The CDR3 DNA reads TGTGCCAGCAGCGCAACCGGACAGGGGGGGACAGATACGCAGTATTTT. This gives the protein CASSATGQGGTDTQYF.

The rearrangement joins TRBV5-1 to TRBJ2-7; possibly TRBD1 for D (6 bases). This CDR3 is 13 amino acids long. V was clipped by 2 bases and J by 4 bases, with 10 bases between them. Germline V gives CDR1 SGHRS, CDR2 YFSETQ. The CDR3 spells CASSFRTGYEQYF. In DNA, the CDR3 is TGCGCCAGCAGCTTCCGAACAGGGTACGAGCAGTACTTC.

The chain links TRBV19 to TRBJ1-2, with 9 bases matching TRBD1. This CDR3 region has 15 residues. Germline V lookup: CDR1 LNHDA, CDR2 SQIVND (reference sequence). Trimming cost V 5 bases and J 3 bases; bases outside gene matches: 7. The CDR3 loop reads CASSPGTGGDYGYTF. DNA for the CDR3: TGTGCCAGTAGTCCGGGAACAGGGGGCGACTATGGCTACACCTTC.

This chain's CDR3 is CASSPRPSGGFQETQYF. DNA of the CDR3: TGTGCCAGCTCACCCCGGCCTAGCGGGGGGTTCCAAGAGACCCAGTACTTC. The chain joins TRBV18 to TRBJ2-5, with TRBD2 matching 11 bases. V gave up 3 bases and J gave up 1 base; unmatched junction bases: 7. The germline V gene encodes CDR1 KGHSH and CDR2 LQKENI. The CDR3 runs to 17 residues.

The V and J genes are TRBV5-8 and TRBJ1-5, with a tentative D call TRBD1 (5 bases). V was clipped by 3 bases and J by 2 bases, with 12 bases between them. In germline, CDR1 is SGHTS, CDR2 YDEGEE. The CDR3 is 15 amino acids. Written as DNA, the CDR3 is TGTGCCAGCAGCTGGGCCGGGGGAGGCAATCAGCCCCAGCATTTT. Protein: CASSWAGGGNQPQHF.

The V gene is TRBV6-5, the J gene TRBJ1-2; the D gene is possibly TRBD1 (5 bases). Germline V gene sequence: CDR1 MNHEY, CDR2 SVGAGI. Trimming took off 6 bases at V and 4 bases at J, with 15 bases between the two ends. This CDR3 spans 14 amino acids. The CDR3 reads CASSTNDRTYGYTF. CDR3 nucleotide sequence: TGTGCCAGCAGCACGAACGACAGAACCTATGGCTACACCTTC.

The chain joins TRBV9 to TRBJ1-6, with unresolved D. Trimming cost V 0 bases and J 7 bases, with 11 bases left between them. The CDR3 is made up of 15 amino acids. Germline loops: CDR1 SGDLS, CDR2 YYNGEE. CDR3 in DNA: TGTGCCAGCAGCGTAGTTCTGGGAGGAAATTCACCCCTCCACTTT. It codes for CASSVVLGGNSPLHF.

The chain uses TRBV29-1 and TRBJ2-7; TRBD1 matches at 9 bases. Germline-derived CDR1 and CDR2 are SQVTM and ANQGSEA. The CDR3 loop spans 12 amino acids. V lost 6 bases to trimming and J lost 5 bases; unmatched junction nucleotides: 5. The CDR3 DNA sequence: TGCAGCGTCGGGGGGACAGGGAACGAGCAGTACTTC. This gives the protein CSVGGTGNEQYF.

The genes are TRBV15 and TRBJ1-2; possible D gene TRBD1, 5 bases. The CDR3 length is 15 residues. Germline CDR1 is LNHNV and CDR2 is YYDKDF (reference sequence). The V end was cut by 4 bases, the J end by 8 bases, with 20 bases between. The CDR3 reads CATSIQRGGLEGYTF. The CDR3 nucleotides are TGTGCCACCAGCATTCAGCGGGGGGGGTTGGAGGGCTACACCTTC. Supplemented by reference TRBV15 and TRBJ1-2, the full variable domain reads DAMVIQNPRYQVTQFGKPVTLSCSQTLNHNVMYWYQQKSSQAPKLLFHYYDKDFNNEADTPDNFQSRRPNTSFCFLDIRSPGLGDTAMYLCATSIQRGGLEGYTFGSGTRLTVV.

The CDR3 sequence is CASSLVFGQGKTEAFF. As DNA, the CDR3 is TGTGCCAGCAGCTTAGTTTTCGGACAGGGTAAGACTGAAGCTTTCTTT. V usage is TRBV11-2 and J usage is TRBJ1-1; 8 bases match TRBD1. This CDR3 comprises 16 residues. V was pared by 1 base and J by 5 bases, with 9 bases of the junction left unmatched. From germline, CDR1 is SGHAT and CDR2 FQNNGV.